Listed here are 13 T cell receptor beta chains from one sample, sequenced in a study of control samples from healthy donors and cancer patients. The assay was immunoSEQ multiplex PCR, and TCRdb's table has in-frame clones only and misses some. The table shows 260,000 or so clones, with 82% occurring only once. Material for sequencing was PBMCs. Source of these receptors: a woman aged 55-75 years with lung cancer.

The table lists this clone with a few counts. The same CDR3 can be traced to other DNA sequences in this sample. The CDR3 DNA follows: TGCGCCAGCAGCTTGGCAGTCCAAGAGACCCAGTACTTC. This codes for CASSLAVQETQYF. The chain uses TRBV5-1 and TRBJ2-5, with D hard to call. The CDR3 is 13 amino acids. Germline CDR1 reads SGHRS; CDR2 reads YFSETQ. Trimming took off 0 bases at V and 1 base at J, with 4 bases between the two ends. Full variable domain (remainder filled in from reference TRBV5-1 and TRBJ2-5): KAGVTQTPRYLIKTRGQQVTLSCSPISGHRSVSWYQQTPGQGLQFLFEYFSETQRNKGNFPGRFSGRQFSNSRSEMNVSTLELGDSALYLCASSLAVQETQYFGPGTRLLVL.

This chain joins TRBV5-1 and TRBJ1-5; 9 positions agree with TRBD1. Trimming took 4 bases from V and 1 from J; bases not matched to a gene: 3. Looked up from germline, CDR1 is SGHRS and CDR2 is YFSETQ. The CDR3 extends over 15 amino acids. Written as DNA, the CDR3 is TGCGCCAGCAGCCACGGGACAGGGAGCAATCAGCCCCAGCATTTT. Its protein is CASSHGTGSNQPQHF.

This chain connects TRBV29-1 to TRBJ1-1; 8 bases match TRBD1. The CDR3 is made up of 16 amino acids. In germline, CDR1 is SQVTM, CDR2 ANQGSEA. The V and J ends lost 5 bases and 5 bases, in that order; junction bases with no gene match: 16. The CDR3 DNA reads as TGCAGCGTTCCGGGACCGCGTTCAGGGGGCGGAACTGAAGCTTTCTTT. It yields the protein CSVPGPRSGGGTEAFF.

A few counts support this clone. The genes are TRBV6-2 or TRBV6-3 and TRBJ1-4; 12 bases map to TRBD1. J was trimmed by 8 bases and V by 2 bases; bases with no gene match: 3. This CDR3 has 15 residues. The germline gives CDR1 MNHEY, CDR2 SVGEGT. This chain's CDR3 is CASSYKGQGAEKLFF. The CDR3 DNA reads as TGTGCCAGCAGTTACAAGGGACAGGGGGCGGAAAAACTGTTTTTT.

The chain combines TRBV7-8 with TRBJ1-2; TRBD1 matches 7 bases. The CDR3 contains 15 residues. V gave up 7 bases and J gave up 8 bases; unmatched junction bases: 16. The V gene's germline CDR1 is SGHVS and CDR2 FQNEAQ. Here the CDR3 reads CASTQSRGQQAGYTF. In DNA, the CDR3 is TGTGCCAGCACCCAATCTAGGGGACAGCAAGCGGGCTACACCTTC.

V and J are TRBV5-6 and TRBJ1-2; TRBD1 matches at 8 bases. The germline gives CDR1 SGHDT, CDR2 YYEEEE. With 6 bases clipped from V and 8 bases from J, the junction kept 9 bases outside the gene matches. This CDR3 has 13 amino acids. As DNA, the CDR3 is TGTGCCAGCATACAGGACAGGGCGGGGGGCTACACCTTC. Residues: CASIQDRAGGYTF.

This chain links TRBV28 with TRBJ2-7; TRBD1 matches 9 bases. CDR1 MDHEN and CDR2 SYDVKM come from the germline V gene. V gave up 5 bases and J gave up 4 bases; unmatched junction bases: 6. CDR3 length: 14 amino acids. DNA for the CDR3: TGTGCCAGCAGTCCACCCGGGACAGGGTACGAGCAGTACTTC. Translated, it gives CASSPPGTGYEQYF.

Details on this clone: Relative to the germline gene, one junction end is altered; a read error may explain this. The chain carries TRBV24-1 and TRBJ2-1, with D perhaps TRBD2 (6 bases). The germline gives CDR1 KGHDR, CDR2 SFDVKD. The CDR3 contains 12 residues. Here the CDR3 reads CATSDMAGPTLF. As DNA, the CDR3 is TGTGCCACCAGTGATATGGCGGGGCCCACGCTCTTC.

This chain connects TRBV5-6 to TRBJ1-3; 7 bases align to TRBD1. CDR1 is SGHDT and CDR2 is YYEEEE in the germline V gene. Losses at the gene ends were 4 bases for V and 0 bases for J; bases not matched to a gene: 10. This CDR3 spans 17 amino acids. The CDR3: CASSPMDRIRSGNTIYF. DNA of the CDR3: TGTGCCAGCAGCCCCATGGACAGGATTCGCTCTGGAAACACCATATATTTT. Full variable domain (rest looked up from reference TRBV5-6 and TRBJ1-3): DAGVTQSPTHLIKTRGQQVTLRCSPKSGHDTVSWYQQALGQGPQFIFQYYEEEERQRGNFPDRFSGHQFPNYSSELNVNALLLGDSALYLCASSPMDRIRSGNTIYFGEGSWLTVV.

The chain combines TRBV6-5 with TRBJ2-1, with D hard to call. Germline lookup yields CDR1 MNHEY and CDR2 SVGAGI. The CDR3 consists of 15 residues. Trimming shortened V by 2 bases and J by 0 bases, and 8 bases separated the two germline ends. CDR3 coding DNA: TGTGCCAGCAGTTACGGTAGGCTCTCCTACAATGAGCAGTTCTTC. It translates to CASSYGRLSYNEQFF.

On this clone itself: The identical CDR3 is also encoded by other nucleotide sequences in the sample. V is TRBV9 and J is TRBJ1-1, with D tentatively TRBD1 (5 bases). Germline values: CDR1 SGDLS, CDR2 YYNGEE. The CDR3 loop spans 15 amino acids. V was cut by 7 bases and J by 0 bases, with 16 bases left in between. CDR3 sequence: CASSPPGTLNTEAFF. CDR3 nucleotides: TGTGCCAGCTCCCCCCCGGGGACCTTGAACACTGAAGCTTTCTTT.

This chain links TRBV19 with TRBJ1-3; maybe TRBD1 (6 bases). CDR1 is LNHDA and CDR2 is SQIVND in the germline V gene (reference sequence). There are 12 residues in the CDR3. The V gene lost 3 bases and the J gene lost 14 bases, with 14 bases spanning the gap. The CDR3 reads CASSIPRQAVYF. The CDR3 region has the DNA TGTGCCAGTAGTATCCCCCGACAGGCCGTATATTTT.

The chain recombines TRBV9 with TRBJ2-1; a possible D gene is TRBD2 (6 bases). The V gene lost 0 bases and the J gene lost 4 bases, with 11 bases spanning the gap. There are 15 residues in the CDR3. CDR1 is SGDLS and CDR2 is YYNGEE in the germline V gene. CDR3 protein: CASSVGLDKYNEQFF. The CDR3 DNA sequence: TGTGCCAGCAGCGTAGGACTAGATAAGTACAATGAGCAGTTCTTC.